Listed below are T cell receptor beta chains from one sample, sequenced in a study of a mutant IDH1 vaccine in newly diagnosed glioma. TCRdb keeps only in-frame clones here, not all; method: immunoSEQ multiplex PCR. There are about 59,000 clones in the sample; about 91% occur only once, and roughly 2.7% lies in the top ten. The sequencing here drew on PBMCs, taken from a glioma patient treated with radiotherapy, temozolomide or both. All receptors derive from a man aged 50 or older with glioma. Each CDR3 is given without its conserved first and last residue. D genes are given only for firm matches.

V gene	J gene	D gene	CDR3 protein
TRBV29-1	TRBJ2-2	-	SGGTLNTGELF
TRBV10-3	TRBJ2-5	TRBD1	AIRQGLQETQY
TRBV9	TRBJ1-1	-	ASSAGGVNTEAF
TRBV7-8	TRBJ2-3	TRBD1	ASSKPGQGVFTDTQY
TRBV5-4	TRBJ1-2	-	ASSRGVQGVLNYGYT
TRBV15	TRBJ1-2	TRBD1	ATSAGGQGVAYGYT
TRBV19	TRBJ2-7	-	ASSIDSLGEQY
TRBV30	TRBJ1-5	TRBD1	AWSVGGRVNQPQH
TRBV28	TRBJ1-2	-	ASSAPGHLDYGYT
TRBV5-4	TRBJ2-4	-	ASSLNFKNIQY
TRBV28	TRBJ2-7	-	ASGLSSSYEQY
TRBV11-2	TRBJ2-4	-	ASLSLAKNIQY
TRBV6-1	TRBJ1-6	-	ASRTGTNSPLH
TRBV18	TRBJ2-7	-	ASSPGTRYEQY
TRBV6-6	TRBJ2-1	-	ASKSTVAYNEQF
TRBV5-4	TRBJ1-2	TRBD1	ASREGQNNYGYT
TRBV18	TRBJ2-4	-	ASSEGHGKNIQY
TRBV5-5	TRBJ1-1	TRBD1	ASRTRGVTEAF
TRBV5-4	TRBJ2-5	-	ASSAGGNQETQY
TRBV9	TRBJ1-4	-	ASSVEPFNEKLF
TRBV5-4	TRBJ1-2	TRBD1	ASSTDRGAYGYT
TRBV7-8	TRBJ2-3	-	ASSSSGTDTQY
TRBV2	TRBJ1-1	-	ASSEAQGLGMNTEAF
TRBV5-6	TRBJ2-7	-	ASSSRAYEQY
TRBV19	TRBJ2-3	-	ASSRRGMSTDTQY
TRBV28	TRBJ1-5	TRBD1	ASRRTGSQPQH
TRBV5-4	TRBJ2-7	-	ASSLDGGSEQY
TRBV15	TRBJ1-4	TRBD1	ATSRDRGREKLF
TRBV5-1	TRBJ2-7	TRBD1	ASSLQGTADYEQY
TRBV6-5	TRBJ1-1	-	ASSYSRDREAF
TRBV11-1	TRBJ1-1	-	ASSPEALKDTEAF
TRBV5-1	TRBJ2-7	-	ASSLGGSTSYEQY
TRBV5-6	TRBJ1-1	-	ASSLGIVEAF
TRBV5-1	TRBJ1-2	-	ASSFEGSIYGYT
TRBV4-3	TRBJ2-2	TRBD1	ASSHHRDSQGPSGELF
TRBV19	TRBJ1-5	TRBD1	ASSTGTGTNQPQH
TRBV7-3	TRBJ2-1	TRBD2	ASSLGTSGLNEQF
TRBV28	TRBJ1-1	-	ASSLAGTTEAF
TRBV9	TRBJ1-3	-	ASSVEGSGNTIY
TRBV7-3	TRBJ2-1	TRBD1	ASSISGGLDEQF
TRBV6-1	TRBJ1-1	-	ASRPLLVNTEAF
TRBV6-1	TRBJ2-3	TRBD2	ASSEKAGGPDTQY
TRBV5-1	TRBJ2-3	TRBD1	ASSLDGTGVTDTQY